These T cell receptor gamma chains were read from a single sample in a study of Vδ1+ human thymocytes. TCRdb re-called the multiplex PCR reads with CATT. The sample has over 20,000 gamma-chain clones, 12% to 15% seen once. Material for sequencing was Vdelta1+ gamma-delta thymocytes from the thymus. The receptors stem from a child younger than two who had congenital heart surgery. Both conserved end residues are part of each CDR3. Where a row states a size, it is once, few, many or the class of an expanded clone; other rows omit it.

v_gene,j_gene,abundance,CDR3nt,CDR3aa
TRGV8,TRGJ1/TRGJ2,.,TGTGCCACCTGGGATCGCCTTTATTATAAGAAACTCTTT,CATWDRLYYKKLF
TRGV4,TRGJP1,few,TGTGCCACCTTGGTGGATACCACTGGTTGGTTCAAGATATTT,CATLVDTTGWFKIF
TRGV5,TRGJ1/TRGJ2,.,TGTGCCACCTGGGACCCCGAACTCTTT,CATWDPELF
TRGV2,TRGJ1/TRGJ2,few,TGTGCCACCTGGGACGGGCTTGGGAAACTCTTT,CATWDGLGKLF
TRGV3,TRGJ1/TRGJ2,.,TGTGCCACCTGGGACAGGCCGGGGGGACGGGGAAAGAAACTCTTT,CATWDRPGGRGKKLF
TRGV2,TRGJ1/TRGJ2,.,TGTGCCACCTGGGACGGGCCCAGGGGGTATAACAAACTCTTT,CATWDGPRGYNKLF
TRGV4,TRGJ1/TRGJ2,few,TGTGCCACCCGTATAGATAAGAAACTCTTT,CATRIDKKLF
TRGV4,TRGJ1/TRGJ2,few,TGTGCCACCTGGGGTCGCTCCCAGAAACTCTTT,CATWGRSQKLF
TRGV9,TRGJ1/TRGJ2,.,TGTGCCTTGTGGGAGGTTGGGAAGGGAAATTATAAGAAACTCTTT,CALWEVGKGNYKKLF
TRGV8,TRGJ1/TRGJ2,.,TGTGCCACCTGGGATATGTCCTATTATTATAAGAAACTCTTT,CATWDMSYYYKKLF
TRGV9,TRGJ1/TRGJ2,.,TGTGCCTTGTGGGACGCCCTTAAGAAACTCTTT,CALWDALKKLF
TRGV8,TRGJ1/TRGJ2,.,TGTGCCACCTGGGATTATTGGGGGTATTATAAGAAACTCTTT,CATWDYWGYYKKLF
TRGV4,TRGJP2,few,TGTGCCACCTGGAATCCTAGTGATTGGATCAAGACGTTT,CATWNPSDWIKTF
TRGV8,TRGJ1/TRGJ2,.,TGTGCCACCTGGGACCACTCCTGGGCGTCGAATTATTATAAGAAACTCTTT,CATWDHSWASNYYKKLF
TRGV4,TRGJ1/TRGJ2,.,TGTGCCACCTGGAATGTTGAAAAGAAACTCTTT,CATWNVEKKLF
TRGV9,TRGJ1/TRGJ2,few,TGTGCCTTGTGGGAGGTGCAGGGCCGTGCCGACAAGAAACTCTTT,CALWEVQGRADKKLF
TRGV4,TRGJ1/TRGJ2,.,TGTGCCACCTGGGATGGAACCCCTTATTATAAGAAACTCTTT,CATWDGTPYYKKLF
TRGV9,TRGJP2,.,TGTGCCTTGTGGGAGGGGTCCTATAGTAGTGACTGGATCAAGACGTTT,CALWEGSYSSDWIKTF
TRGV2,TRGJ1/TRGJ2,.,TGTGCCACCTGGGACGCAAATAAGAAACTCTTT,CATWDANKKLF
TRGV4,TRGJ1/TRGJ2,few,TGTGCCACCTGGGATGGGCGTACCAATAAGAAACTCTTT,CATWDGRTNKKLF
TRGV4,TRGJP1,few,TGTGCCACCTGGACAGATACCACTGGTTGGTTCAAGATATTT,CATWTDTTGWFKIF
TRGV4,TRGJ1/TRGJ2,.,TGTGCCACCTGGGATGGTTCCTATTATAAGAAACTCTTT,CATWDGSYYKKLF
TRGV9,TRGJ1/TRGJ2,.,TGTGCCTTGTGGGAGTTATATTATAAGAAACTCTTT,CALWELYYKKLF
TRGV9,TRGJ1/TRGJ2,few,TGTGCCTTGTGGGAGCCCCCTTTTTATTATAAGAAACTCTTT,CALWEPPFYYKKLF
TRGV3,TRGJP2,.,TGTGCCACCTGGGACTGTCGGAATGATTGGATCAAGACGTTT,CATWDCRNDWIKTF
TRGV9,TRGJP,.,TGTGCCTTGTGGGAGGTGCGATTGGGCAAAAAAATCAAGGTATTT,CALWEVRLGKKIKVF